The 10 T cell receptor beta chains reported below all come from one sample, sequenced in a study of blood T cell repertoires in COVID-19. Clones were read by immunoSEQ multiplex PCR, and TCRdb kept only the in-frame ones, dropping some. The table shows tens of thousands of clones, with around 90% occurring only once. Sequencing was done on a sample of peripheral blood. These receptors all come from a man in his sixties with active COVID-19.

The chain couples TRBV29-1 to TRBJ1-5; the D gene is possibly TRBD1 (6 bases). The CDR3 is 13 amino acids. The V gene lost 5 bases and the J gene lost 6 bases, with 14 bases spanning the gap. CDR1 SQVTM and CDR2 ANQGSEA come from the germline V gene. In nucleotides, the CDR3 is TGCAGCGTTATAGGGGGGGGTGGTCAGCCCCAGCATTTT. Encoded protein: CSVIGGGGQPQHF.

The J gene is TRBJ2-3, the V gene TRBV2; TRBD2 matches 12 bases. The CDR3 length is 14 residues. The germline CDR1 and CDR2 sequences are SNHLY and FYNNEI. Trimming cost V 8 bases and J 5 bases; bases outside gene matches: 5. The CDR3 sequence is CASSSGGAEDTQYF. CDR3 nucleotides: TGTGCCAGCTCTAGCGGGGGGGCAGAAGATACGCAGTATTTT. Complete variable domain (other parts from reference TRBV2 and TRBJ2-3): EPEVTQTPSHQVTQMGQEVILRCVPISNHLYFYWYRQILGQKVEFLVSFYNNEISEKSEIFDDQFSVERPDGSNFTLKIRSTKLEDSAMYFCASSSGGAEDTQYFGPGTRLTVL.

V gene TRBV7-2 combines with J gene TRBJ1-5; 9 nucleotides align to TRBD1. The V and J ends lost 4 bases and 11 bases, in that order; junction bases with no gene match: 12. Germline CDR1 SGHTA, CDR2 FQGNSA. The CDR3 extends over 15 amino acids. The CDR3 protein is CASSSDTGGEGAQHF. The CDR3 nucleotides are TGTGCCAGCAGCTCCGACACAGGGGGCGAAGGAGCCCAGCATTTT.

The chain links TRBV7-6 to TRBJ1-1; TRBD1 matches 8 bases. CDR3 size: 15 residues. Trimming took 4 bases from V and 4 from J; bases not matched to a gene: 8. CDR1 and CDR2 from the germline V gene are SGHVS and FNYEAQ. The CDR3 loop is CASSSTQGGSTEAFF. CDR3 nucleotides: TGTGCCAGCAGCTCCACACAGGGGGGGAGCACTGAAGCTTTCTTT.

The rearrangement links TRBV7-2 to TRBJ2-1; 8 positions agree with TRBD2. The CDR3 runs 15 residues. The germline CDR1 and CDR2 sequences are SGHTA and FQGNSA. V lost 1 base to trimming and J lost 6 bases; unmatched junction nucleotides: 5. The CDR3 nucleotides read TGTGCCAGCAGCTTAGGGCTAGCGGGCGGCAATGAGCAGTTCTTC. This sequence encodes CASSLGLAGGNEQFF.

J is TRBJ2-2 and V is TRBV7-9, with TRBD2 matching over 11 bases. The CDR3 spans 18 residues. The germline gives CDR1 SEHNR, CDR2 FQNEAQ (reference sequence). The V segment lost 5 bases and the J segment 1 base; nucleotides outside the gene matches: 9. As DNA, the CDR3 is TGTGCCAGCAGCCCCTGGGGACTAGCGGAAGAGAACACCGGGGAGCTGTTTTTT. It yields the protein CASSPWGLAEENTGELFF. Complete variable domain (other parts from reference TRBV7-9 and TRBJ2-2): DTGVSQNPRHKITKRGQNVTFRCDPISEHNRLYWYRQTLGQGPEFLTYFQNEAQLEKSRLLSDRFSAERPKGSFSTLEIQRTEQGDSAMYLCASSPWGLAEENTGELFFGEGSRLTVL.

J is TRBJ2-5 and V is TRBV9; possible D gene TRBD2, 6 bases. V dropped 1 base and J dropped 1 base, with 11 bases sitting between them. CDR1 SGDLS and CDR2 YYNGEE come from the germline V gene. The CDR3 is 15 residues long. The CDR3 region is CASSVYGGVQETQYF. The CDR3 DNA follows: TGTGCCAGCAGCGTATATGGCGGGGTCCAAGAGACCCAGTACTTC.

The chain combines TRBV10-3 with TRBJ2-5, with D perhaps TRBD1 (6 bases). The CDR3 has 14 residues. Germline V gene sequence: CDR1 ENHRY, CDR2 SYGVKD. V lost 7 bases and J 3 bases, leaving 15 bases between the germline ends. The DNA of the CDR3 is TGTGCCATCAATCCGGGCAGGGGTGAAGAGACCCAGTACTTC. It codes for CAINPGRGEETQYF.

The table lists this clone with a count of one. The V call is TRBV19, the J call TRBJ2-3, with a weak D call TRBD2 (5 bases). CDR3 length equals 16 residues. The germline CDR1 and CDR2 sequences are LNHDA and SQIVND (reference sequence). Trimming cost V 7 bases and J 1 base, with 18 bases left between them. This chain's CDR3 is CASTKFPGVGTDTQYF. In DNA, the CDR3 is TGTGCCAGTACCAAGTTCCCCGGGGTTGGCACAGATACGCAGTATTTT. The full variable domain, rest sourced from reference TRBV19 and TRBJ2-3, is DGGITQSPKYLFRKEGQNVTLSCEQNLNHDAMYWYRQDPGQGLRLIYYSQIVNDFQKGDIAEGYSVSREKKESFPLTVTSAQKNPTAFYLCASTKFPGVGTDTQYFGPGTRLTVL.

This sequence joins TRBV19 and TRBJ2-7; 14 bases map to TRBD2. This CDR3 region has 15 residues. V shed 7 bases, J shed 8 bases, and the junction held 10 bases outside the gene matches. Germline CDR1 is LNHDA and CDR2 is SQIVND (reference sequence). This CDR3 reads CASTKSGTSGSKQYF. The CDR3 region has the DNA TGTGCCAGTACCAAATCCGGGACTAGCGGGAGTAAGCAGTACTTC.